The subject of this entry is one T cell receptor (beta chain). TCRdb keeps only in-frame clones here, not all; method: immunoSEQ multiplex PCR. The sample contains 90,000 to 100,000 clones, 79% of which appear only once. This specimen comes from a study of control samples from healthy donors and cancer patients. Trimming left V 7 bases short and J 5 bases short, with 18 bases between. CDR1 and CDR2 from the germline V gene are SNHLY and FYNNEI. This CDR3 contains 15 residues. The material sequenced was blood. The rearrangement uses TRBV2 and TRBJ2-1, with D perhaps matching TRBD2 (5 bases). This clonotype was sampled from a woman aged 25 to 45 in good health. CDR3 amino acids: CASTASRGANNEQFF. As DNA, the CDR3 is TGTGCCAGCACCGCTAGCCGGGGAGCAAACAATGAGCAGTTCTTC.